This T cell receptor (beta chain) is from a study of CD8 T cells in Susac syndrome. Turning to the study itself: Patients with Susac syndrome had blood drawn and were at that point therapy-naive, on corticosteroids, or on intravenous immunoglobulin alone. Whole-study results and caveats: It was acknowledged by the study that relatively few individuals were included in its TCR sequencing and HLA analysis.

V gave up 1 base and J gave up 0 bases, with 6 bases separating them. The CDR3 extends over 14 amino acids. Germline CDR1 is GTSNPN and CDR2 is SVGIG (reference sequence). The CD8+ and CD4+ T cells were isolated magnetically using a negative isolation approach, whereas the TEMRA cells were enriched by FACS. Comments on this clonotype: Its target is not known.

Reverse transcription of about 0.5 to 1 ug RNA used random hexamers. Amplification of TCR beta CDR3 spanned 54 Vbeta and 13 Jbeta via immunoSEQ multiplex PCR. In TCRdb, the immunoSEQ multiplex PCR reads were re-called with MiXCR into one record per CDR3 protein. The repertoire holds roughly 200,000 distinct CDR3 sequences, with about 95% as singletons. The sequence was collected from a human donor with Susac syndrome. Sequenced input: CD4+ T cells from PBMCs. This sequence joins TRBV30 and TRBJ1-4, with D hard to call. CDR3 sequence reads: CAWSEGSTNEKLFF. CDR3 nucleotides: TGTGCCTGGAGTGAGGGTTCAACTAATGAAAAACTGTTTTTT.